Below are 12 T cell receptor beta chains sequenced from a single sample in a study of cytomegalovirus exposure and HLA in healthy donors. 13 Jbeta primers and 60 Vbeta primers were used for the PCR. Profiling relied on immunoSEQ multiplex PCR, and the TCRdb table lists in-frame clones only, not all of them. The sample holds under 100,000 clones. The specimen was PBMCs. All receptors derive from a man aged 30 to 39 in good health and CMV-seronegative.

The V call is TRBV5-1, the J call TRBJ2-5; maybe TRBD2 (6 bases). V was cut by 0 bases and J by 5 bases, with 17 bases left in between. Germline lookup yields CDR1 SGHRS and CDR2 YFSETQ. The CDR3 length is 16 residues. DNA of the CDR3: TGCGCCAGCAGCTTGGATCCGGGGGTGACTGCGGAGACCCAGTACTTC. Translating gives CASSLDPGVTAETQYF.

CDR3: CASSPSTGGLTYEQYF. CDR3 coding DNA: TGTGCCAGCAGTCCTTCTACAGGGGGCCTAACCTACGAGCAGTACTTC. The chain joins TRBV27 to TRBJ2-7; 9 bases line up with TRBD1. CDR3 size: 16 residues. Germline-derived CDR1 and CDR2 are MNHEY and SMNVEV (reference sequence). V gave up 5 bases and J gave up 2 bases; unmatched junction bases: 10.

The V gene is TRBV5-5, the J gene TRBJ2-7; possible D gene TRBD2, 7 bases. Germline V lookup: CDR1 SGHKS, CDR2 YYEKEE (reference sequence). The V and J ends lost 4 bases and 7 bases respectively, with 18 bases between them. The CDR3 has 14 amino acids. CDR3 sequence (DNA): TGTGCCAGCAGCGGGGGGGCCAGTATGGCAGAGCAGTACTTC. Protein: CASSGGASMAEQYF.

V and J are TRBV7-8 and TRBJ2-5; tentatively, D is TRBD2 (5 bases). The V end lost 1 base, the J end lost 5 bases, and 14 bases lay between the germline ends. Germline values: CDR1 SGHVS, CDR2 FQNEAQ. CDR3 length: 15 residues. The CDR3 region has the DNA TGTGCCAGCAGCTTAGTGATTCTAGCTGGGGAGACCCAGTACTTC. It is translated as CASSLVILAGETQYF. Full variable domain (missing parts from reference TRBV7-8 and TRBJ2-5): GAGVSQSPRYKVAKRGQDVALRCDPISGHVSLFWYQQALGQGPEFLTYFQNEAQLDKSGLPSDRFFAERPEGSVSTLKIQRTQQEDSAVYLCASSLVILAGETQYFGPGTRLLVL.

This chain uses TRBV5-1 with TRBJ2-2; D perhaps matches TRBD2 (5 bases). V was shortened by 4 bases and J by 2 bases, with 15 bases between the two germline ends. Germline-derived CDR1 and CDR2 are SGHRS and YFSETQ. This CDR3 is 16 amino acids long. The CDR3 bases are TGCGCCAGCAGCCCTTTGAGGGAGTCCAACACCGGGGAGCTGTTTTTT. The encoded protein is CASSPLRESNTGELFF.

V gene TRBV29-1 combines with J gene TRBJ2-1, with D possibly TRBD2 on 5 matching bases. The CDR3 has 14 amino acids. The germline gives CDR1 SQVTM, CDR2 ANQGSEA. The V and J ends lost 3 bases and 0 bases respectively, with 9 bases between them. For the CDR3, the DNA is TGCAGCGTTGACGAAGGAGGCTCCTACAATGAGCAGTTCTTC. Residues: CSVDEGGSYNEQFF.

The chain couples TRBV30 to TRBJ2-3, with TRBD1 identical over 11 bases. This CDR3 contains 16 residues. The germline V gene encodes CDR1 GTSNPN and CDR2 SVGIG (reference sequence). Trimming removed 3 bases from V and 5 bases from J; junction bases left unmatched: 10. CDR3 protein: CAWSGGTGTGGDTQYF. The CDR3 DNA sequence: TGTGCCTGGAGCGGCGGAACCGGGACAGGGGGAGATACGCAGTATTTT.

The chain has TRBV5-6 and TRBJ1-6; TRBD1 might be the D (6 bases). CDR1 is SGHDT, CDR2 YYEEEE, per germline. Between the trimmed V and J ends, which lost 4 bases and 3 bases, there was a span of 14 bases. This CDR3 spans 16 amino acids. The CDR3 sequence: CASSISTGYYNSPLHF. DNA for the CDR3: TGTGCCAGCAGCATCTCGACAGGATACTATAATTCACCCCTCCACTTT.

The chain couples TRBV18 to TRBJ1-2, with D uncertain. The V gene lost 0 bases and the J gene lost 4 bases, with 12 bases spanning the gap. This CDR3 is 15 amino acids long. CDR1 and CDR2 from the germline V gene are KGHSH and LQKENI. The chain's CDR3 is CASSPPGWEAYGYTF. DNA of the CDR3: TGTGCCAGCTCACCACCCGGGTGGGAGGCCTATGGCTACACCTTC.

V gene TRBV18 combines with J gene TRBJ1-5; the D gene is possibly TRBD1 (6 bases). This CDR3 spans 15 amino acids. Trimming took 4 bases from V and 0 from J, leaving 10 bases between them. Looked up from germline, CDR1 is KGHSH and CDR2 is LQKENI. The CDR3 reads CASSLSGDSNQPQHF. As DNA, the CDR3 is TGTGCCAGCTCACTCTCAGGGGATAGCAATCAGCCCCAGCATTTT.

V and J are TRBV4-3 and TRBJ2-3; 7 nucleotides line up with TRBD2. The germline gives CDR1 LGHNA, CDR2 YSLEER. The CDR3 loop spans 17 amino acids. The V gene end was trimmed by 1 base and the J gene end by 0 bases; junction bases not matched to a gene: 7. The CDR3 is CASSQGWTRKSTDTQYF. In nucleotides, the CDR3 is TGCGCCAGCAGCCAAGGGTGGACTAGGAAGAGCACAGATACGCAGTATTTT.

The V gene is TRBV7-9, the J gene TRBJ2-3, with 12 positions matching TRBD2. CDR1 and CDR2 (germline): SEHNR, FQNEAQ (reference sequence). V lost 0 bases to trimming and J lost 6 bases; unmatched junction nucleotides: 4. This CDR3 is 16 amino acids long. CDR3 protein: CASSLATSGGLDTQYF. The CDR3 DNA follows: TGTGCCAGCAGCTTAGCGACTAGCGGGGGCCTCGATACGCAGTATTTT.